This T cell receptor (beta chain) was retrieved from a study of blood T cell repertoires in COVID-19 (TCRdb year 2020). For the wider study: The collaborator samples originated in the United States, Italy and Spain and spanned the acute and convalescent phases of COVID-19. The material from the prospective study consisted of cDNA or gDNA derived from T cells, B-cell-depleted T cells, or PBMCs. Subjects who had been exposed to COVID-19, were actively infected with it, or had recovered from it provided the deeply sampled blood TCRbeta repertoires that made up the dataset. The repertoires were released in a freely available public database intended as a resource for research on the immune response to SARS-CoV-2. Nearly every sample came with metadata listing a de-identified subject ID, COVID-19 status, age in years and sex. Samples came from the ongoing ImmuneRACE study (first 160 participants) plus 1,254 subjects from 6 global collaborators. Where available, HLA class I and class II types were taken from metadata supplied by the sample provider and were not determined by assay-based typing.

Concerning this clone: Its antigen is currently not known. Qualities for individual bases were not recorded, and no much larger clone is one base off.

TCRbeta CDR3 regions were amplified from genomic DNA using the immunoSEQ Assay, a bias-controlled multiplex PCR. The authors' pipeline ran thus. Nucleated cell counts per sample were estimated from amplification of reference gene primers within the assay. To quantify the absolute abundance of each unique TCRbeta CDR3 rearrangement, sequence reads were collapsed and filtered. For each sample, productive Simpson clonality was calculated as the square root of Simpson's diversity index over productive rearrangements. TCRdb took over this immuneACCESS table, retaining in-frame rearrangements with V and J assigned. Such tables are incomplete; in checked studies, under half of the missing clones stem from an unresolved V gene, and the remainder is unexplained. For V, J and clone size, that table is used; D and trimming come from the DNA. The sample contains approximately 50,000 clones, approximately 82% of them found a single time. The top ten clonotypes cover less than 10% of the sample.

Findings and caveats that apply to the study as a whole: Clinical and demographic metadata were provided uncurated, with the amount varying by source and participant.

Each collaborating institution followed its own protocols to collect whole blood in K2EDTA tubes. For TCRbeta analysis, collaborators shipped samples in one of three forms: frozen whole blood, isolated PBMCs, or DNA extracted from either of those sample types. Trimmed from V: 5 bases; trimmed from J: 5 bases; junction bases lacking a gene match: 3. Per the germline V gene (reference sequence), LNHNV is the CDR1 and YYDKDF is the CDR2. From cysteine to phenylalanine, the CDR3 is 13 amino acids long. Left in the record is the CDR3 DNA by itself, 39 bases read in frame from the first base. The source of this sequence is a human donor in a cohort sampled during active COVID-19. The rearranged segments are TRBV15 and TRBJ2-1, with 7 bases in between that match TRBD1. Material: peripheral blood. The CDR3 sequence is CATSSQGDNEQFF. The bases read TGTGCCACCAGCTCGCAGGGGGACAATGAGCAGTTCTTC.